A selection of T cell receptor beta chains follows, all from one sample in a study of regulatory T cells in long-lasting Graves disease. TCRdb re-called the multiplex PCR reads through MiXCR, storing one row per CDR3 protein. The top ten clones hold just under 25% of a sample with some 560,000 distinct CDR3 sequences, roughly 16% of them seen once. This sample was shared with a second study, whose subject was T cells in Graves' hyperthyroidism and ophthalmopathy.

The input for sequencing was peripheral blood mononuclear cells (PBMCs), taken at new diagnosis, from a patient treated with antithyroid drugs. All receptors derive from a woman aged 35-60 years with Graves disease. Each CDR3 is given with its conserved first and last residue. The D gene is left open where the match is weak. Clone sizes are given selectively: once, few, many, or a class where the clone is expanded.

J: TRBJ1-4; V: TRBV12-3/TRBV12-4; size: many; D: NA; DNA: TGTGCCAGCAGTTTACGCAGGGTCGGCGAAAAACTGTTTTTT; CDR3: CASSLRRVGEKLFF
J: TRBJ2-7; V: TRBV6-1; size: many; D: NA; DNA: TGTGCCAGCAGGGCTGGGACATCTAGCTACGAGCAGTACTTC; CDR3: CASRAGTSSYEQYF
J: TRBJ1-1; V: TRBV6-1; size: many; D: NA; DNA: TGTGCCAGCAGTGACGGCGGACGGATGAACACTGAAGCTTTCTTT; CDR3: CASSDGGRMNTEAFF
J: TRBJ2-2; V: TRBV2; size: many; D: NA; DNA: TGTGCCAGCAGTCCCGACACCGGGGAGCTGTTTTTT; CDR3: CASSPDTGELFF
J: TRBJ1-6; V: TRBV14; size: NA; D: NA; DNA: TGTGCCAGCAGCCGCGGATCAGGGAGAATTTATAATTCACCCCTCCACTTT; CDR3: CASSRGSGRIYNSPLHF
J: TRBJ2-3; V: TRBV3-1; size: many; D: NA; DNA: TGTGCCAGCAGCCAAGATTTGTTACAGGGAGATACGCAGTATTTT; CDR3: CASSQDLLQGDTQYF
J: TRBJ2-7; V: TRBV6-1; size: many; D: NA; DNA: TGTGCCACCGAAAGGGACGGAACCTACGAGCAGTACTTC; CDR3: CATERDGTYEQYF
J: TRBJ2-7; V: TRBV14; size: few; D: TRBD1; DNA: TGTGCCAGCAGCCTCCTAGGGACAGGGGTCTCCTACGAGCAGTACTTC; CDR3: CASSLLGTGVSYEQYF
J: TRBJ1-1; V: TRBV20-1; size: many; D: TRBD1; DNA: TGCAGTGCTAGAGACGGACAGGGGAACACTGAAGCTTTCTTT; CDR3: CSARDGQGNTEAFF
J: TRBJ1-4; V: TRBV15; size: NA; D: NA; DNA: TGTGCCACCAGCAGAGATGCGATGGATGAAAAACTGTTTTTT; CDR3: CATSRDAMDEKLFF
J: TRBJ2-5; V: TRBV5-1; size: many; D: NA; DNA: TGCGCCAGCAGCCCCCAGGGTTATCAAGAGACCCAGTACTTC; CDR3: CASSPQGYQETQYF
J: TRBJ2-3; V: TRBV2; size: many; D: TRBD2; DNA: TGTGCCAGCAGTCCCTCCTCGGCGGGGGGCACAGATACGCAGTATTTT; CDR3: CASSPSSAGGTDTQYF
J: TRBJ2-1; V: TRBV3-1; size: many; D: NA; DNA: TGTGCCAGCAGCCAAGTGGGTGCGTACAATGAGCAGTTCTTC; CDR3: CASSQVGAYNEQFF
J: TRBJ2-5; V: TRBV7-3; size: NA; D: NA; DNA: TGTGCCAGCAGCTTAATGGGGTCACCTCAAGAGACCCAGTACTTC; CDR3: CASSLMGSPQETQYF
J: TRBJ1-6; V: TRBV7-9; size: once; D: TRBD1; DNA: TGTGCCAGCAGCCCGGGACAGGATCAATCACCCCTCCACTTT; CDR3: CASSPGQDQSPLHF
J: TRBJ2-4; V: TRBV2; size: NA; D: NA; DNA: TGTGCCAGCGGCAGAATAGCCAAAAACATTCAGTACTTC; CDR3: CASGRIAKNIQYF
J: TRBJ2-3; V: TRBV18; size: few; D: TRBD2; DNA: TGTGCCAGCTCCGTCGGACTAGCGGGGGGGCCGATAGATACGCAGTATTTT; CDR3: CASSVGLAGGPIDTQYF
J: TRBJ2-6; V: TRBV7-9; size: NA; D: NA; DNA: TGTGCCAGCAGCTTGGTCCAGAGTGGAGCTGGGGCCAACGTCCTGACTTTC; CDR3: CASSLVQSGAGANVLTF
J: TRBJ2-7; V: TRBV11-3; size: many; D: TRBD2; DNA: TGTGCCAGCAGCTTTCCTCCTCGGACTAGCGGTCCGTACGAGCAGTACTTC; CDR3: CASSFPPRTSGPYEQYF
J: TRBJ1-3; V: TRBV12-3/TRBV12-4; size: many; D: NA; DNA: TGTGCCAGCACCCCGGGAGACCCTCCCAACCGAGGAAACACCATATATTTT; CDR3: CASTPGDPPNRGNTIYF
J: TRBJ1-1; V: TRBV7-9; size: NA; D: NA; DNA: TGTGCCAGCAGCTCCCCCCCGGGGGCCCCAGCCGACACTGAAGCTTTCTTT; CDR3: CASSSPPGAPADTEAFF
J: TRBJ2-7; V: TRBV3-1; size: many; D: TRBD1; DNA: TGTGCCAGCAGCCAGCCGGGACAGGGACCATACGAGCAGTACTTC; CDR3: CASSQPGQGPYEQYF
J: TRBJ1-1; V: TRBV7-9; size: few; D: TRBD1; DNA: TGTGCCAGCAGCTCCCAGACAGGGGGCTATACTGAAGCTTTCTTT; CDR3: CASSSQTGGYTEAFF
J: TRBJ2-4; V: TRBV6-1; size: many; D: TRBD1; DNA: TGTGCCAGCAGTGAAGCTCACAGGGGAAACATTCAGTACTTC; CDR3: CASSEAHRGNIQYF
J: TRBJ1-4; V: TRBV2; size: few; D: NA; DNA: TGTGCCAGCGGCAGGAACCCAACAACTAATGAAAAACTGTTTTTT; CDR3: CASGRNPTTNEKLFF
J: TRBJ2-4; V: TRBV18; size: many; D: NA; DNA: TGTGCCAGCTCACCGTCGGAAAACATTCAGTACTTC; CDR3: CASSPSENIQYF
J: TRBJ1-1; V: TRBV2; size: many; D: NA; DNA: TGTGCCAGCAGTGGAAGGTCGGGGACGACTGAAGCTTTCTTT; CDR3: CASSGRSGTTEAFF
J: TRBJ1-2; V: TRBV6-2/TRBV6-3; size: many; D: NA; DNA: TGTGCCAGCAGCTCGGCCGGGGGCTATGGCTACACCTTC; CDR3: CASSSAGGYGYTF
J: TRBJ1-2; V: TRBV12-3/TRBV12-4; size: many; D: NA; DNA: TGTGCCAGCAGCCCTGAAGGACATGCCGGTAGCTATGGCTACACCTTC; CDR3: CASSPEGHAGSYGYTF
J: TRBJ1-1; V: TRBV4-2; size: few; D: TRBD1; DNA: TGTGCCAGCAGCCCGGACAGGGAGATTATTAACACTGAAGCTTTCTTT; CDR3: CASSPDREIINTEAFF
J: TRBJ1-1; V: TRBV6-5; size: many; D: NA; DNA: TGTGCCAGCAGTTTCTACAGGAACACTGAAGCTTTCTTT; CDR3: CASSFYRNTEAFF
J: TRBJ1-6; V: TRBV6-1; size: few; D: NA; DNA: TGTGCCAGCAGTACCCAAGCCCAGTGGGGGTCACCCCTCCACTTT; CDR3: CASSTQAQWGSPLHF
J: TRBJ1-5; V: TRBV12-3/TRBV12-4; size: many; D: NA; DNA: TGTGCCAGCAGTTTACATAGCAATCAGCCCCAGCATTTT; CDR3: CASSLHSNQPQHF
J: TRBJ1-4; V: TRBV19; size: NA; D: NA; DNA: TGTGCCAGTAGTAACAATCCGCAGGGAGCTCGGAAACTGTTTTTT; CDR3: CASSNNPQGARKLFF
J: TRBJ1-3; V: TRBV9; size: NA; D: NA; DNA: TGTGCCAGCAGCCAGGGAACCCCACTCGGAAACACCATATATTTT; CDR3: CASSQGTPLGNTIYF
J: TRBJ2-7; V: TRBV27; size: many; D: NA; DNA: TGTGCCAGCAGTTCACCGGGACCGGCCTACGAGCAGTACTTC; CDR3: CASSSPGPAYEQYF
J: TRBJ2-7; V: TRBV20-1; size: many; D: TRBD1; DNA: TGCAGTGCTAGAGGATCCCAGGGGGCCGAGCAGTACTTC; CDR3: CSARGSQGAEQYF
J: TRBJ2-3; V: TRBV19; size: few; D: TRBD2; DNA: TGTGCCAGTAGAAAGGCTAGCGGGGGAACAGATACGCAGTATTTT; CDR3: CASRKASGGTDTQYF
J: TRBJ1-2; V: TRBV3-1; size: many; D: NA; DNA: TGTGCCAGCCAGGCGGGACGGACCTATGGCTACACCTTC; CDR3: CASQAGRTYGYTF
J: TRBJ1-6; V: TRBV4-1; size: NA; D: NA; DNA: TGCGCCAGCAGCCAAGATGGCGGGATATCACCCCTCCACTTT; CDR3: CASSQDGGISPLHF
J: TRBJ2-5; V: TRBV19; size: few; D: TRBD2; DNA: TGTGCCAGTAGTATCCCCCGCGGGGGGGGTCAAGAGACCCAGTACTTC; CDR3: CASSIPRGGGQETQYF
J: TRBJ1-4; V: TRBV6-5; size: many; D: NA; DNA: TGTGCCAGCAGTTACAAGGGTGGGGAAAAACTGTTTTTT; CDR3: CASSYKGGEKLFF
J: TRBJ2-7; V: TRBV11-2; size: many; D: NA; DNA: TGTGCCAGCAGCTTAGTGTTGGTCGACGAGCAGTACTTC; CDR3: CASSLVLVDEQYF
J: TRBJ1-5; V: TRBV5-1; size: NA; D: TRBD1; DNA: TGCGCCAGCAGGCCCGGGACAGGGTTATGGCCCCAGCATTTT; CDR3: CASRPGTGLWPQHF
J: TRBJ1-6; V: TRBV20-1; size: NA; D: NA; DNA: TGCAGTGCTAGACGCCCGAATAACACGAACTCCTATAATTCACCCCTCCACTTT; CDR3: CSARRPNNTNSYNSPLHF
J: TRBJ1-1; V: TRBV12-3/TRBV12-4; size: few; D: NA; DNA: TGTGCCAGCAGTCCCTTTGGCTCGATGAACACTGAAGCTTTCTTT; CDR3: CASSPFGSMNTEAFF
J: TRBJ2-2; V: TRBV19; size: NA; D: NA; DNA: TGTGCCAGTAGTATAGTAGCCCTAAACACCGGGGAGCTGTTTTTT; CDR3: CASSIVALNTGELFF
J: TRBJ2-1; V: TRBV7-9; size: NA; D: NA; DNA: TGTGCCAGCAGCTTAGCTTCGGGGGGCTCCTACAATGAGCAGTCCTTC; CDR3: CASSLASGGSYNEQSF
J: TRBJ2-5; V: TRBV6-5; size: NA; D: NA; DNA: TGTGCCAGCAGTTACTCCGGGGGACGAGAGACCCAGTACTTC; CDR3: CASSYSGGRETQYF
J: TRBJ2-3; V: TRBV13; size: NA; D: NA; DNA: TGTGCCAGCAGCTCCCCTGACGGGGAAGGAGATACGCAGTATTTT; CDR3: CASSSPDGEGDTQYF